This T cell receptor (beta chain) was identified during a study of blood T cell repertoires in COVID-19. About the study: The United States, Italy and Spain were the sources of the acute and convalescent COVID-19 samples.

Enrolled through a virtual design, the participants were between roughly 18 and 100 years of age and came from about two dozen US areas. Cohort allocation depended upon clinical history that participants reported. Among Cohort 3 donors, those recovered had two negative PCRs, clearance, or symptom resolution. Germline V gene data show CDR1 as MNHEY and CDR2 as SVGAGI. The CDR3 sequence is 14 residues long. Trimming stripped 3 bases from V and 3 bases from J, with 11 bases between. Measured with immunoSEQ multiplex PCR; TCRdb has only the in-frame clones, and not every one. The data contain 200,000 to 250,000 clones, roughly 89% of them singletons.

This TCR came from a woman between 40 and 55 years old who had recovered from COVID-19. The chain is built from TRBV6-5 and TRBJ2-5; D is unclear. The sequenced material came from PBMCs or T cells enriched from blood (not recorded which). CDR3 in amino acids: CASSYSQAEETQYF. The CDR3 DNA is TGTGCCAGCAGTTATTCCCAGGCTGAAGAGACCCAGTACTTC.